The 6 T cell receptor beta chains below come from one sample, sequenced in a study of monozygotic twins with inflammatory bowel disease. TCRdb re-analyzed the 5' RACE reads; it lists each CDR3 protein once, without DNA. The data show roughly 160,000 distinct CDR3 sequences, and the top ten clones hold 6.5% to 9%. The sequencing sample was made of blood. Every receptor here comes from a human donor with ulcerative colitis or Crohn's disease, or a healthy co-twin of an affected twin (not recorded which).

CDR3 protein: CASSFLGLAGVQDEQFF. The rearrangement links TRBV5-6 to TRBJ2-1; TCRdb's assignment of TRBD2 cannot be checked, as there is no DNA. The length of the CDR3 is 17 residues. Germline CDR1 SGHDT, CDR2 YYEEEE.

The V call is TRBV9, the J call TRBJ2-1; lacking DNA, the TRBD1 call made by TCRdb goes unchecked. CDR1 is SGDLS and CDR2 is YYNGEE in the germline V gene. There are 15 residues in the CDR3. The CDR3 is CASSVPGGSYNEQFF.

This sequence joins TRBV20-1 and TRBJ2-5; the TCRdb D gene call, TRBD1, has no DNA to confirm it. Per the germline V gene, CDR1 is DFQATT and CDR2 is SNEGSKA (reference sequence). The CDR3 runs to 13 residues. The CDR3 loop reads CSASWGIGETQYF.

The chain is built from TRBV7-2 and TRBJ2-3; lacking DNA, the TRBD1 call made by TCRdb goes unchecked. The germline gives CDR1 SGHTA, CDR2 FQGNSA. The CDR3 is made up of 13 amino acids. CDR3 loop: CASSSWGSDTQYF. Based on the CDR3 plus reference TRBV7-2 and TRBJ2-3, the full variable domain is GAGVSQSPSNKVTEKGKDVELRCDPISGHTALYWYRQSLGQGLEFLIYFQGNSAPDKSGLPSDRFSAERTGGSVSTLTIQRTQQEDSAVYLCASSSWGSDTQYFGPGTRLTVL.

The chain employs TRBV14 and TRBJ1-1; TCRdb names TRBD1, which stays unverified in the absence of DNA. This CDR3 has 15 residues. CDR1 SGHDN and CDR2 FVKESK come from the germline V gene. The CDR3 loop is CASSQATGARTEAFF.

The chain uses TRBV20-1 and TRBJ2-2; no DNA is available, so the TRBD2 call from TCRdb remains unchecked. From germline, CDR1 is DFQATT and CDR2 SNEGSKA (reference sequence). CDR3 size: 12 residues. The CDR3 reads CSASGSAGELFF.